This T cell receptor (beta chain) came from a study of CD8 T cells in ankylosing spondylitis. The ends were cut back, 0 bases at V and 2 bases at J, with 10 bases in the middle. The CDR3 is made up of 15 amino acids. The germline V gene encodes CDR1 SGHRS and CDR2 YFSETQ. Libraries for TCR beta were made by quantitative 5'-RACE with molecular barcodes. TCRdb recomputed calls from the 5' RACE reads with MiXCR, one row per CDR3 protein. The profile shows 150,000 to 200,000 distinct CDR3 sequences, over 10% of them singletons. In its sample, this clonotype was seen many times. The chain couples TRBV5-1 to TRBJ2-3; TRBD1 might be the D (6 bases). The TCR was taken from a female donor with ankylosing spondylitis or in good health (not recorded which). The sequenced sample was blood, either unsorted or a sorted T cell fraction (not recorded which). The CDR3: CASSLGGHYTDTQYF. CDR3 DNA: TGCGCCAGCAGCTTGGGGGGACACTACACAGATACGCAGTATTTT.